This paragraph covers one TCR beta chain sequence. The data derive from a study of tumor and adjacent non-tumor tissue in lung cancer. Three rounds of nested PCR, following a modified ARM-PCR protocol, produced the TCRbeta library. TCRdb analysed the multiplex PCR reads with MiXCR anew, one entry per CDR3 protein. Here the sample spans some 100,000 distinct CDR3 sequences, approximately 65% being singletons. Germline CDR1 reads MNHEY; CDR2 reads SVGEGT. The ends lost 4 bases at V and 6 bases at J; junction bases unmatched: 6. The CDR3 is 14 amino acids. This sample's RNA came from whole unsorted tissue. More than 3 cm separated this lung sample from the edge of the tumor.

Sequencing was performed on distant non-tumor lung tissue. The chain is built from TRBV6-2 or TRBV6-3 and TRBJ1-5; TRBD1 matches 7 bases. The sequence was collected from a man aged 25 to 40 with non-small cell lung cancer. CDR3 nucleotides: TGTGCCAGCAGTTTGAGACAGGGCGTTCAGCCCCAGCATTTT. It yields the protein CASSLRQGVQPQHF.